This T cell receptor (beta chain) comes out of a study of identical twins (dated by TCRdb to about 2016). For the study in its entirety: The study deep-sequenced TCR alpha and beta repertoires from monozygotic twins, unrelated adults of various ages and cord blood to test whether fetal clonotypes persist. To rule out contamination, replicate twin experiments were performed at different times with different library preparation protocols. Study-wide conclusions, independent of this receptor: Zero-insertion analyses could be partly confounded by invariant T cells such as MAIT and iNKT, though diverse VJ usage argued against such confounding for most clonotypes. Compared with coincidental sharing between unrelated individuals, an excess of low generation-probability sequences was observed among out-of-frame TCR alpha sequences shared between twins. Abundant cord blood beta clonotypes had fewer insertions, young adult naive repertoires showed a similar but weaker trend, and memory repertoires showed no such trend. In monozygotic twins, recombination models systematically underestimated out-of-frame TCR alpha sharing, but the models matched the sharing seen between unrelated individuals. A weaker excess of twin sharing was found in beta out-of-frame sequences because the signal-to-noise ratio was lowered by fewer shared sequences. Because the same donors could not be followed over many years, the conclusions depended on cross-sectional statistical analysis.

The library came from 5' RACE. Data came from an Illumina HiSeq 2000. Template switching introduced a universal primer binding site; the final cDNA contained a unique molecular identifier, enabling accurate counting of TCR cDNA molecules. Specific primers in the conserved constant-segment region were used to synthesize first-strand cDNA for TCR alpha and beta chains. To control for contamination, every cDNA library carried two barcodes: a SMART-Mk sample barcode plus Illumina barcodes. TruSeq adapter sequences along with Illumina sample barcodes were introduced in two successive PCR steps. The Illumina HiSeq platform was used with custom primers to sequence TCR alpha and beta cDNA libraries. Regarding the original processing steps: Raw reads were processed with MiGEC to extract unique molecular identifiers, and MiXCR was used to determine CDR3 positions. Recombination models were inferred per individual with the repgenHMM and IGoR tools using an EM algorithm. Shared clonotypes were analyzed with the tcR package in R, and sharing was normalized by the product of cloneset sizes. To study raw recombination free of thymic and clonal selection effects, out-of-frame nonproductive sequences were analyzed. TCRdb reprocessed the public reads (quality trimming at Q25 with fastp, clone calling with MiXCR) and kept in-frame beta chains. CDR3 protein duplicates are merged, each entry listing the most common genes and DNA. The V and J calls were determined by TCRdb, not by the authors. This sample comprises about 1.7 million distinct CDR3 sequences, less than 40% of them detected only once. The ten largest clonotypes hold more than 0.25% of the sample.

All donors were healthy Caucasians. Turning to this clonotype: Its antigen is still unknown. Base qualities are not provided; no much larger clone lies one nucleotide away.

The receptor comes from a newborn girl in good health. Sample: cord blood.

The CDR3 corresponds to CASSRVGGYEQYF. The DNA is as follows: TGTGCCAGCAGCCGAGTAGGGGGCTACGAGCAGTACTTC. Recombination joined TRBV3-1 with TRBJ2-7; tentative D gene TRBD1, with 6 bases matching. Taken from the germline V gene (reference sequence), the CDR1 and CDR2 loops are LGHDT and YNNKEL. The CDR3, cysteine through phenylalanine, is 13 amino acids long. Only CDR3 DNA remains: 39 bases, in frame from the first base. V was cut back by 4 bases and J by 3 bases, leaving a gap of 10 bases between them.